The following is a TCR beta chain sequence with its context. Its antigen is not known. V lost 1 base and J lost 5, with 14 bases in between. This CDR3 region has 15 residues. Germline CDR1 reads SGHAT; CDR2 reads FQDESV (reference sequence). This specimen belongs to a study of T cell repertoires in cytomegalovirus infection. Background on the study: HLA-B-restricted CMV epitopes that are well studied were used alongside recently identified HLA-C-restricted ones. In public TCR beta signatures, there were indications of both CMV infection and matching HLA type.

The study's findings and limits: There were HLA-C-restricted CMV-specific TCR beta clonotypes dominating the ex vivo response. Carriers of CMV and the relevant HLA type were discriminated by public TCR beta frequency.

From the reads, TCRdb called clonotypes with MiXCR, one entry per CDR3 protein. The sample carries approximately 1,000,000 distinct CDR3 sequences, under 40% recorded once. The rearrangement links TRBV11-1 to TRBJ2-5; D is perhaps TRBD1 or TRBD2 (5 bases each). The specimen comprised cultured CD8+ T cells from PBMCs, sampled from culture after CMV antigen stimulation. The sequence was collected from a human donor in good health (CMV status not recorded). Some clones in this sample may be carry-over from other donors' samples. The CDR3 nucleotides are TGTGCCAGCAGCTTAGGCCTGAGGGGAGTGGAGACCCAGTACTTC. Amino acid sequence: CASSLGLRGVETQYF.